The clone carrying this T cell receptor (beta chain) has only a few counts. The antigen remains undetermined. This record comes from a study of regulatory T cells in long-lasting Graves disease. Study results and limitations: Accuracy may have been reduced by the small sample size.

Sequencing libraries for TCR beta were prepared with iRepertoire HTBI primers and Arm-PCR of CDR3 regions. TCRdb reprocessed the multiplex PCR reads via MiXCR and lists one record per CDR3 protein. The repertoire holds 700,000 or so distinct CDR3 sequences, with 30% as singletons. Time point here: persistent/refractory GD, antithyroid drugs over 5 years with positive TRAb. The TCR library was made from RNA extracted from PBMCs. Graves' disease diagnosis followed American Thyroid Association guidelines. Staff took 7.5 to 9.5 milliliters of peripheral blood and put it into EDTA tubes. The receptor's source is a female donor with Graves disease. Sequences were derived from peripheral blood mononuclear cells (PBMCs), sampled when the disease was refractory, from a patient treated with antithyroid drugs.

CDR3 nucleotides: TGTGCCAGCAGCTCTCCTACCCGGGACACTGAAGCTTTCTTT. It encodes CASSSPTRDTEAFF. V and J are TRBV6-1 and TRBJ1-1; D uncertain. This CDR3 has 14 amino acids. Trimming removed 6 bases from V and 3 bases from J, with 14 bases in between. Germline V gene sequence: CDR1 MNHNS, CDR2 SASEGT.